This T cell receptor (beta chain) was identified during a study of cytomegalovirus exposure and HLA in healthy donors (dated 2017 in TCRdb). About the full investigation: According to a later analysis, one platform produced both the roughly 110 validation repertoires and the roughly 640 repertoires of the first cohort. The study aimed to test whether signatures of past pathogen exposure could be identified by cataloging public T cell receptors. Along with the approximately 700-subject first cohort, a separate validation cohort of approximately 110 different subjects was used. The study combined high-throughput TCR immunosequencing, statistical association of individual TCRs with disease status, and machine learning to predict cytomegalovirus infection status.

V gives up 3 bases and J gives up 4 bases, and the segment between their germline ends measures 9 bases. Reading from cysteine to phenylalanine, the CDR3 counts 13 amino acids. Of the read, only the CDR3 DNA is kept; its 39 bases are in frame from base 1. The germline V gene (reference sequence) gives CDR1 as MNHEY and CDR2 as SMNVEV. The research as a whole found: Three of the identified cytomegalovirus-associated TCR beta chains were confirmed in vitro to be specific for cytomegalovirus antigens. Most TCR sequences were seen in very few donors, while some public TCRs were found in many individuals. The authors suggested that the approach could potentially be generalized to other disease states and immunological phenotypes. Of the cluster scores, around 95% were above 0 in a later analysis, which found that TCRs clustered in the first cohort also tended to co-occur in the 130 or so validation repertoires. In both the original and validation cohorts, the classifier was reported to diagnose cytomegalovirus status with high specificity and sensitivity. The validation cohort had no HLA typing available for a later analysis, so co-occurrence within that cohort was assessed over all 120 or so repertoires. The study listed 164 TCR beta chains as associated with cytomegalovirus.

Separate from the roughly 700-subject first cohort, the validation cohort of about 110 subjects was the group to which the donors belonged. Library preparation was by the immunoSEQ multiplex PCR assay. Regarding the original processing steps: A statistical classification framework was developed to diagnose cytomegalovirus status using the catalog of TCR beta chain sequences. The source is immuneACCESS, and TCRdb retained only in-frame sequences with V and J called. Part of the clones is not carried over; for the studies checked, unresolved V genes explain less than half of this, and the remainder is unexplained. The V and J calls and clone size were taken over from that table, and D and trimming were inferred from the DNA. The sample includes some 170,000 clones, with roughly nine tenths observed a single time. The ten largest clones add up to 6% to 8% of the sample. On this clone itself: Its antigen remains unidentified. Base qualities were left out, and no much larger clone turns up one base away.

This clonotype originated in a man under 40 in good health and CMV-seropositive. This chain joins TRBV27 to TRBJ1-2; the best D guess is TRBD1, with 5 bases matching. Sequences were obtained from PBMCs. The CDR3 protein: CASSFSRGYGYTF. The nucleotides read TGTGCCAGCAGTTTCTCTAGGGGCTATGGCTACACCTTC.